This T cell receptor beta chain stems from a study of blood T cell repertoires in COVID-19. Study context: The United States, Italy and Spain supplied acute and convalescent COVID-19 samples.

Methods used by the authors: How many nucleated cells were present was estimated from reference gene primer amplification. Repertoires were generated with immunoSEQ multiplex PCR, while TCRdb's copy carries only in-frame clones and drops some. Clone size and V and J calls were adopted from that table, with D and trimming inferred from the DNA. The sample lists 250,000 to 350,000 clones, 70% to 90% occurring once. Trimming pared 1 base from V and 8 bases from J, leaving 9 bases between. CDR3 size: 12 residues. Germline V gives CDR1 SGHRS, CDR2 YFSETQ. Sequenced input: peripheral blood. The clonotype originates from a woman between 50 and 59 years old with COVID-19, enrolled during active disease. V and J are TRBV5-1 and TRBJ2-5; D is perhaps TRBD1 (5 bases). For the CDR3, the DNA is TGCGCCAGCAGCTTGACAGGACCAACCCAGTACTTC. Protein product: CASSLTGPTQYF.